The clone carrying this TCR beta chain was picked up many times. The CDR3 spans 13 residues. V lost 7 bases to trimming and J lost 7 bases, with 13 bases between them. With duration under 3 months, ophthalmopathy was active: Clinical Activity Score at least 3, NOSPECS at least 4. The data were taken from a study of T cells in Graves' hyperthyroidism and ophthalmopathy. Amplified TCR beta CDR3 regions came from RNA transcripts. The HTBI primer set drove a first-round RT-PCR of the TCR CDR3. TCRdb recomputed calls from the multiplex PCR reads with MiXCR, one row per CDR3 protein. This table has approximately 520,000 distinct CDR3 sequences, roughly 25% appearing once.

The receptor was isolated from a woman aged 30 to 39 with Graves' ophthalmopathy. Sequenced sample: blood. The chain uses TRBV12-3 or TRBV12-4 and TRBJ2-2; the D is unclear. DNA of the CDR3: TGTGCCAGCACCCTAAGTTCGGGCGGGGAGCTGTTTTTT. The encoded protein is CASTLSSGGELFF.